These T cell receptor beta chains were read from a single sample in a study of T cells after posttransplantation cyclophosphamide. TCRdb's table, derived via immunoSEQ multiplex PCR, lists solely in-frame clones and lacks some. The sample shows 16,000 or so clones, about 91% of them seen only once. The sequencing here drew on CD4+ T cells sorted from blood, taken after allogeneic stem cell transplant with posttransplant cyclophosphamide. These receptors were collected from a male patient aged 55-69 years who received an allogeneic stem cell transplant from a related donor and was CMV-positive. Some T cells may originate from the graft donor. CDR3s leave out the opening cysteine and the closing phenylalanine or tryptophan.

ASSPGTSAYQETQY,TRBJ2-5,TRBV9
SVEEAGGREQY,TRBJ2-7,TRBV29-1
ASRPQSGNTIY,TRBJ1-3,TRBV6-6
ASTRQTGLYEQY,NA,TRBV2
ASSSDSGTVRNIQY,TRBJ2-4,TRBV7-2
ASSRQGYNEAF,TRBJ1-1,TRBV27
ASSQEGDRGDEKLL,TRBJ1-4,TRBV14
ASRRGQESEAF,TRBJ1-1,TRBV6-1
ASSFSGLTYEQY,TRBJ2-7,TRBV7-2
ASSLAARSGELF,TRBJ2-2,TRBV5-4
ASSSPGQGSDGYT,TRBJ1-2,TRBV7-3
ASSGGDGGAWNTEAF,TRBJ1-1,TRBV19
ASGGRISPLH,TRBJ1-6,TRBV5-4
AWNVGAGPGYT,TRBJ1-2,TRBV30
ASSLAKGQKAYEQY,TRBJ2-7,TRBV5-6
ASSLLEGTPLNSNQPQH,TRBJ1-5,TRBV5-1
ARMTGADTGELF,TRBJ2-2,TRBV7-9